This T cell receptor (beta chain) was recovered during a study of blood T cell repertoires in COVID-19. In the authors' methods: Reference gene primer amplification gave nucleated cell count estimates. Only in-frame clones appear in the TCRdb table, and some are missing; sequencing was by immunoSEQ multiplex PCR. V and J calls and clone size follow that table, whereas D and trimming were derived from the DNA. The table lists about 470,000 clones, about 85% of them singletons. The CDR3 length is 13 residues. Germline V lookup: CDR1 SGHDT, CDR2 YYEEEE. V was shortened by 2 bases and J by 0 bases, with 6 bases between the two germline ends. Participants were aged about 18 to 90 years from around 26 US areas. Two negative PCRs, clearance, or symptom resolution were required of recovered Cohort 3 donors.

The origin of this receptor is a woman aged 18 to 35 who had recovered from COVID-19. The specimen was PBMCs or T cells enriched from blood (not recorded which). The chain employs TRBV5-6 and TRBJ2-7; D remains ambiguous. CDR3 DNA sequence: TGTGCCAGCAGCTTTATAGCCTCCTACGAGCAGTACTTC. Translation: CASSFIASYEQYF.